A selection of T cell receptor beta chains follows, all from one sample in a study of Tregs in tolerant kidney transplant recipients. Profiled with immunoSEQ multiplex PCR; TCRdb holds only in-frame clones, not every one. Of tens of thousands of clones listed, over 80% are singletons. Input material: CD4+ T cells from blood. The receptor source for this set is a human donor in good health. The CDR3 runs from the conserved cysteine through the conserved F or W. The order of the fields is J gene, V gene, D gene, clone size, CDR3 DNA, CDR3 protein. The D gene is left open where the match is weak. Not all rows give a size; the values are once, few, many and, for expanded clones, a class.

>TRBJ2-1|TRBV4-3|NA|NA
TGCGCCAGCAGCCAGGGTGAGCGGAGTGGGGCCTACAATGAGCAGTTCTTC
CASSQGERSGAYNEQFF
>TRBJ1-2|TRBV6-6|TRBD1|NA
TGTGCCAGCAGTTACCGGCGACAGGGGGGGGACTATGGCTACACCTTC
CASSYRRQGGDYGYTF
>TRBJ2-2|TRBV7-8|NA|NA
TGTGCCAGCAGCTCCGGGTCGGTCCCGAACACCGGGGAGCTGTTTTTT
CASSSGSVPNTGELFF
>TRBJ2-7|TRBV29-1|NA|NA
TGCAGCGTTGAGTCCCGGATGGGCTACGAGCAGTACTTC
CSVESRMGYEQYF
>TRBJ1-2|TRBV7-2|TRBD1|NA
TGTGCCAGCAGCTTAGCGCGGGACAGCGTTTATGGCTACACCTTC
CASSLARDSVYGYTF
>TRBJ2-5|TRBV4-1|NA|NA
TGCGCCAGCAGCCAAGATGGGGGGCAGGGTTCCGTAACGGGGACCCAGTACTTC
CASSQDGGQGSVTGTQYF
>TRBJ1-3|TRBV7-9|TRBD1|NA
TGTGCCAGCAGCTTTTCGACAGGGGGCTCGGGAAACACCATATATTTT
CASSFSTGGSGNTIYF
>TRBJ1-1|TRBV28|NA|NA
TGTGCCAGCAGCAGGACAAACCTGGCTTTCTTT
CASSRTNLAFF
>TRBJ1-2|TRBV5-4|TRBD1|NA
TGTGCCAGCAGCTCGCCTTCAGGGGGGAACTATGGCTACACCTTC
CASSSPSGGNYGYTF
>TRBJ1-5|TRBV5-1|NA|few
TGCGCCAGCAGCTTAGGGGTCAATCAGCCCCAGCATTTT
CASSLGVNQPQHF
>TRBJ1-1|TRBV10-1|NA|NA
TGCGCCAGCAGTGAGAGGGATGGGACAAAGGACGTAAAGAACACTGAAGCTTTCTTT
CASSERDGTKDVKNTEAFF
>TRBJ1-5|TRBV6-6|NA|NA
TGTGCCAGCAGTTATGGGCAGGGGTCACAGCCCCAGCATTTT
CASSYGQGSQPQHF
>TRBJ1-5|TRBV6-5|NA|NA
TGTGCCAGTTCCGACTGGGGAGGTCAGCCCCAGCATTTT
CASSDWGGQPQHF
>TRBJ2-5|TRBV7-2|TRBD2|NA
TGTGCCAGCAGCTTACTAGCGGGAGTCGAGACCCAGTACTTC
CASSLLAGVETQYF
>TRBJ2-7|TRBV7-3|TRBD1|NA
TGTGCCAGCGCGAAAGGGACAGGGAACGACGAGCAGTACTTC
CASAKGTGNDEQYF
>TRBJ1-6|TRBV27|NA|NA
TGTGCCAGCAGTTTGTCAGGGGTGGAGTCACCCCTCCACTTT
CASSLSGVESPLHF
>TRBJ2-1|TRBV10-3|TRBD2|few
TGTGCCATCGCGGTAGCGGGGAACAATGAGCAGTTCTTC
CAIAVAGNNEQFF
>TRBJ1-6|TRBV11-3|NA|NA
TGTGCCAGCAGCTTAGAGGTTTGGGACAATAATTCACCCCTCCACTTT
CASSLEVWDNNSPLHF
>TRBJ2-3|TRBV29-1|TRBD2|NA
TGCAGCGTTGAGCTAGCGGGGAGCACAGATACGCAGTATTTT
CSVELAGSTDTQYF
>TRBJ2-2|TRBV2|NA|NA
TGTGCCAGCAGTGTCCTAACCACCGGGGAGCTGTTTTTT
CASSVLTTGELFF
>TRBJ2-1|TRBV4-1|TRBD2|NA
TGCGCCAGCAGCCTTCGGGGCGGGACTAGCGGTCCCAAGAGGGACAATGAGCAGTTCTTC
CASSLRGGTSGPKRDNEQFF
>TRBJ1-3|TRBV7-2|NA|NA
TGTGCCAGCAGCTTGGACCCAGGGGAAGGTGGAAACACCATATATTTT
CASSLDPGEGGNTIYF
>TRBJ1-1|TRBV6-5|NA|NA
TGTGCCAGCAGTTACTCTCGAAGCACTGAAGCTTTCTTT
CASSYSRSTEAFF
>TRBJ2-7|TRBV6-1|NA|NA
TGTGCCAGCAGCGTTGTAGAGGACGAGCAGTACTTC
CASSVVEDEQYF
>TRBJ1-1|TRBV27|TRBD1|few
TGTGCCAGCAGTCCCTCGACAGGGTACACTGAAGCTTTCTTT
CASSPSTGYTEAFF
>TRBJ2-5|TRBV6-5|NA|NA
TGTGCCAGCACCGCAGGGGAGACCCAGTACTTC
CASTAGETQYF
>TRBJ2-7|TRBV7-2|NA|NA
TGTGCCAGCAGCTTAGGTTACTCTATCTACGAGCAGTACTTC
CASSLGYSIYEQYF
>TRBJ1-1|TRBV10-2|NA|few
TGCGCCAGCAGAACCACAGGTGCTGAAGCTTTCTTT
CASRTTGAEAFF
>TRBJ1-2|TRBV7-9|TRBD1|NA
TGTGCCAGCAGCCGACAGGGACAGGGTCTAGCTAACTATGGCTACACCTTC
CASSRQGQGLANYGYTF
>TRBJ1-5|TRBV6-6|NA|NA
TGTGCCAGCAGCCTGGGTATTTCGAATCAGCCCCAGCATTTT
CASSLGISNQPQHF
>TRBJ1-1|TRBV27|TRBD1|NA
TGTGCCAGCAGCATGGCGGACAGGGGGACTGAAGCTTTCTTT
CASSMADRGTEAFF
>TRBJ2-3|TRBV25-1|NA|few
TGTGCCAGCAGTGAGTCGTACGATACGCAGTATTTT
CASSESYDTQYF
>TRBJ2-5|TRBV30|TRBD2|NA
TGTGCCTGGAGTGTACCCGCGGGGGGGCGAAAGACCCAGTACTTC
CAWSVPAGGRKTQYF
>TRBJ2-7|TRBV10-3|TRBD2|once
TGTGCCATCAGCGGGGGGGCCTTTTCCGAGCAGTACTTC
CAISGGAFSEQYF
>TRBJ2-1|TRBV30|TRBD2|NA
TGTGCCTGGAGCAGGCTAGCGGGGGGGGTGGCCCAGGGCAATGAGCAGTTCTTC
CAWSRLAGGVAQGNEQFF
>TRBJ1-6|TRBV7-2|NA|NA
TGTGCCAGCAGCCCCGGGGAGGGGCGAGGATCACCCCTCCACTTT
CASSPGEGRGSPLHF
>TRBJ1-5|TRBV27|TRBD1|NA
TGTGCCAGCAGGCGTATACAGGGGGAGCCCCAGCATTTT
CASRRIQGEPQHF
>TRBJ1-5|TRBV18|NA|NA
TGTGCCAGCTCACTCTGGGCCCAGCATTTT
CASSLWAQHF
>TRBJ1-1|TRBV5-1|NA|NA
TGCGCCAGCAGCTTGGAGCCGGGACGGCAGAACACTGAAGCTTTCTTT
CASSLEPGRQNTEAFF
>TRBJ2-6|TRBV5-4|NA|NA
TGTGCCAGCAGCCCGGCGGTGACAGGATTCTCTGGGGCCAACGTCCTGACTTTC
CASSPAVTGFSGANVLTF
>TRBJ2-3|TRBV7-2|NA|once
TGTGCCAGCAGCTTTATAACAGATACGCAGTATTTT
CASSFITDTQYF
>TRBJ2-1|TRBV2|NA|NA
TGTGCCAGCGATCGGGGAGTAGATGAGCAGTTCTTC
CASDRGVDEQFF
>TRBJ2-3|TRBV4-1|NA|NA
TGCGCCAGCAGCCAAGTCCTAACTCGTGAGCGGGATACGCAGTATTTT
CASSQVLTRERDTQYF
>TRBJ1-2|TRBV6-5|NA|NA
TGTGCCAGCAGTTACCACCCTAATACCGGGGGAAGCGGCTACACCTTC
CASSYHPNTGGSGYTF
>TRBJ1-1|TRBV30|TRBD1|NA
TGTGCCTGGAGTGTATCTGGTTGGGGTGGGACAGTGCGAATCTTT
CAWSVSGWGGTVRIF
>TRBJ2-7|TRBV5-4|NA|NA
TGTGCCAGCAGCCGGGACTCCTACGAGCAGTACTTC
CASSRDSYEQYF
>TRBJ1-3|TRBV9|NA|NA
TGTGCCAGCAGCGTAGAAGGGGGAACTGGAAACACCATATATTTT
CASSVEGGTGNTIYF
>TRBJ1-1|TRBV9|TRBD1|NA
TGTGCCAGCAGCGTAGGAGGGGGCAACGCAAACACTGAAGCTTTCTTT
CASSVGGGNANTEAFF
>TRBJ2-1|TRBV10-3|TRBD2|NA
TGTGCCATCAGTGACAGTTGGCGGGGGGGATACTACAATGAGCAGTTCTTC
CAISDSWRGGYYNEQFF
>TRBJ1-4|TRBV10-3|NA|NA
TGTGCCATCAGGGGACACGGTAATGAAAAACTGTTTTTT
CAIRGHGNEKLFF
>TRBJ1-5|TRBV30|TRBD1|NA
TGTGCCTGGAGTCGGACAGGTCTCGGGTTGGGTTCAAATCAGCCCCAGCATTTT
CAWSRTGLGLGSNQPQHF
>TRBJ2-2|TRBV1|NA|NA
TGCACCAGCAGCCACCGAATCCCAGGGGAGGGAGCGAACACCGGGGAGCTGTTTTTT
CTSSHRIPGEGANTGELFF
>TRBJ2-3|TRBV19|NA|NA
TGTGCCAGTAGCTGGTCTTCTAGCACAGATACGCAGTATTTT
CASSWSSSTDTQYF
>TRBJ2-1|TRBV7-2|NA|few
TGTGCCAGCAGCTTAGGGATGATTGAGCAGTTCTTC
CASSLGMIEQFF